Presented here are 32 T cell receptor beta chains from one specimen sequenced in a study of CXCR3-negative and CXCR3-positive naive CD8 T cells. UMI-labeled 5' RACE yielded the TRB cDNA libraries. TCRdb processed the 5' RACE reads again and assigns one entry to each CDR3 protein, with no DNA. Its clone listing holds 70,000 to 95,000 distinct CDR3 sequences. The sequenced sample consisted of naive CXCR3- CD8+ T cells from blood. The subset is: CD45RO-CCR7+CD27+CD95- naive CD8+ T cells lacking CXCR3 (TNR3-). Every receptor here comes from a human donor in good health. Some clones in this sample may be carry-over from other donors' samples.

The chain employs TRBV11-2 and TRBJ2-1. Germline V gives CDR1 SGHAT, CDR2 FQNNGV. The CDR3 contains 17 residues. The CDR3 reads CASSLGSAGGSYNEQFF.

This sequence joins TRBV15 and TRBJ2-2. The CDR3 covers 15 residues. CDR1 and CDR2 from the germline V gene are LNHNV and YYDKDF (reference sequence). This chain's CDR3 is CATSRDLGDAGELFF. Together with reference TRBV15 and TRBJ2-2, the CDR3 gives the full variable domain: DAMVIQNPRYQVTQFGKPVTLSCSQTLNHNVMYWYQQKSSQAPKLLFHYYDKDFNNEADTPDNFQSRRPNTSFCFLDIRSPGLGDTAMYLCATSRDLGDAGELFFGEGSRLTVL.

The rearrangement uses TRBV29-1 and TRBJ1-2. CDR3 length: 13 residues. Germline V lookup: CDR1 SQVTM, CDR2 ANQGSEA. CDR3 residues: CSAFDGRLWGYTF.

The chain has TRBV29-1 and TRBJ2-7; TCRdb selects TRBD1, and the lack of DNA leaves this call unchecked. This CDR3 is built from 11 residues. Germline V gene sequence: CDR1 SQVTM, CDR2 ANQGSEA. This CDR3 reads CSVMRGGEQYF.

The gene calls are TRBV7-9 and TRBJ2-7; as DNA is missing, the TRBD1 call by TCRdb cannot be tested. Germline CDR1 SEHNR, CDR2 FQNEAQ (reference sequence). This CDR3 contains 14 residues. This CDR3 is CASSPPRGPYEQYF. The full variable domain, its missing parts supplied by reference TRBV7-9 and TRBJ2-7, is DTGVSQNPRHKITKRGQNVTFRCDPISEHNRLYWYRQTLGQGPEFLTYFQNEAQLEKSRLLSDRFSAERPKGSFSTLEIQRTEQGDSAMYLCASSPPRGPYEQYFGPGTRLTVT.

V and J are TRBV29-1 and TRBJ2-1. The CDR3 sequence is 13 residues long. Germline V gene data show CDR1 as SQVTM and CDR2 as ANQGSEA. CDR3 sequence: CSVTRPLYNEQFF.

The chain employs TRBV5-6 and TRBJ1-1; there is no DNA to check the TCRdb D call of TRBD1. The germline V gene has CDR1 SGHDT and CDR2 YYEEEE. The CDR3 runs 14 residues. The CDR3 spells CASSLEGWDTEAFF.

CDR3 region: CASHWGANYNEQFF. The chain employs TRBV5-1 and TRBJ2-1; the TCRdb D gene call, TRBD1, has no DNA to confirm it. The CDR3 loop spans 14 amino acids. CDR1 is SGHRS and CDR2 is YFSETQ in the germline V gene. Full variable domain (missing parts from reference TRBV5-1 and TRBJ2-1): KAGVTQTPRYLIKTRGQQVTLSCSPISGHRSVSWYQQTPGQGLQFLFEYFSETQRNKGNFPGRFSGRQFSNSRSEMNVSTLELGDSALYLCASHWGANYNEQFFGPGTRLTVL.

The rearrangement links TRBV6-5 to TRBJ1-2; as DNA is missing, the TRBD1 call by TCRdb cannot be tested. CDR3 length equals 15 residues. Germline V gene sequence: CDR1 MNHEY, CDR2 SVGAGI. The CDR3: CASTTGTGDPYGYTF.

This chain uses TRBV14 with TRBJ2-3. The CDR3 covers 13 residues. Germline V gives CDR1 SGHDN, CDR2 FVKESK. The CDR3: CASTPVGTDTQYF.

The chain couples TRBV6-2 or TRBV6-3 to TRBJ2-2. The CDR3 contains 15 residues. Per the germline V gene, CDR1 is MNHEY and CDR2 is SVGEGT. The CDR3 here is CASSYLHANTGELFF.

Here the CDR3 reads CASSQELTSWANEQFF. V and J are TRBV4-1 and TRBJ2-1; the D call of TRBD2 rests on TCRdb alone, since no DNA is present to check it. The CDR3 has 16 residues. Germline V gives CDR1 MGHRA, CDR2 YSYEKL.

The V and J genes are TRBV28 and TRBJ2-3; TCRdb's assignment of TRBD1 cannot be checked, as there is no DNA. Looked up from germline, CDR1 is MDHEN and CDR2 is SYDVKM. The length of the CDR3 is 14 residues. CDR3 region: CASSLGPGGDTQYF. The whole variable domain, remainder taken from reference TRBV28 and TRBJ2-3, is DVKVTQSSRYLVKRTGEKVFLECVQDMDHENMFWYRQDPGLGLRLIYFSYDVKMKEKGDIPEGYSVSREKKERFSLILESASTNQTSMYLCASSLGPGGDTQYFGPGTRLTVL.

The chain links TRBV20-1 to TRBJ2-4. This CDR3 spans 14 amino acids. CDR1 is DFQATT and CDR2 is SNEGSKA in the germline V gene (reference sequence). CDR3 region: CSARDLWAKNIQYF.

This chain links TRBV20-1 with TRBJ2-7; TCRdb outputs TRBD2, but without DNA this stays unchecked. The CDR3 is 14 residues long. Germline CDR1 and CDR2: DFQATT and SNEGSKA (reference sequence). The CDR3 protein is CSARDSGGSYEQYF.

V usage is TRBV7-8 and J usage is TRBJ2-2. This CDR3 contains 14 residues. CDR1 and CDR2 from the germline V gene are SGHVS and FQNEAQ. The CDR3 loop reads CASSLDANTGELFF.

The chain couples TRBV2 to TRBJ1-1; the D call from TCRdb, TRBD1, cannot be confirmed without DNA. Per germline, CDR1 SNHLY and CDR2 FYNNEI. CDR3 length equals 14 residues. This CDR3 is CASSEEGKSTEAFF.

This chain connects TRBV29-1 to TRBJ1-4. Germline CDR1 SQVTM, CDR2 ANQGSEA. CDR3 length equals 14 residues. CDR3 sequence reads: CSVEERAGNEKLFF.

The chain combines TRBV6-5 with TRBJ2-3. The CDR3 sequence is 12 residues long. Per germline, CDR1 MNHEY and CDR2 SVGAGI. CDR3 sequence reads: CASSYSGDTQYF.

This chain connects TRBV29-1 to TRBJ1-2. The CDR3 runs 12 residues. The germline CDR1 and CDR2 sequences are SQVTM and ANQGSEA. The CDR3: CSVVAALGGYTF.

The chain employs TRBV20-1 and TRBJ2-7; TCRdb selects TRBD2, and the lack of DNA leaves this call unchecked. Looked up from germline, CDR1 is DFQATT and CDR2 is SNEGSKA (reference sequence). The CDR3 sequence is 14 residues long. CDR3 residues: CSARGLAGEHEQYF.

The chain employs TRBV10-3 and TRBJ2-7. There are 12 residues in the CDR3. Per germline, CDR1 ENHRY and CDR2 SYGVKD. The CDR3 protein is CAISELDYEQYF.

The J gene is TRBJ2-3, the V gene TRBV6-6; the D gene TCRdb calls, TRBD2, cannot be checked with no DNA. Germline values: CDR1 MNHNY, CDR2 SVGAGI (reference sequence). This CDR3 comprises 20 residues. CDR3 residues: CASSDPWVAGDSAPTDTQYF.

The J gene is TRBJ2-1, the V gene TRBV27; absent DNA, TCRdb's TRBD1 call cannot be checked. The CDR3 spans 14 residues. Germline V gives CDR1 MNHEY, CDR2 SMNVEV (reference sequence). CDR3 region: CASSLVGAGNEQFF.

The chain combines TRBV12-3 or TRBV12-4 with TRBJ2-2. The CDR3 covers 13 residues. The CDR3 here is CASSLMPTGELFF.

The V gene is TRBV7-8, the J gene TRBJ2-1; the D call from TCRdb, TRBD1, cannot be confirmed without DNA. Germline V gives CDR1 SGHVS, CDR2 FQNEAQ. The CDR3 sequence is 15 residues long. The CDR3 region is CASSLEGTGYNEQFF.

This CDR3 is CATSRDSNTGTASHEQYF. The chain links TRBV15 to TRBJ2-7; TCRdb lists TRBD1, though no DNA is available to test this call. The CDR3 is made up of 18 amino acids. Germline lookup yields CDR1 LNHNV and CDR2 YYDKDF (reference sequence).

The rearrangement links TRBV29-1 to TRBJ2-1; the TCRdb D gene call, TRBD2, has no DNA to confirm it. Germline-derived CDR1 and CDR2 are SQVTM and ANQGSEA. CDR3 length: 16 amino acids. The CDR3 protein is CSVEDSFHGSGTEQFF.

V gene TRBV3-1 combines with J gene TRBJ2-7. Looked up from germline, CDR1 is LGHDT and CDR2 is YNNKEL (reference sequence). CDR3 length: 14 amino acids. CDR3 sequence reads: CASSQRRRPYEQYF.

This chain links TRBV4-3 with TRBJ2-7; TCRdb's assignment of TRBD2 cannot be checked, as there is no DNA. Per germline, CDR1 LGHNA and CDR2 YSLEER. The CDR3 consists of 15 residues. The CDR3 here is CASSQDGSGSYEQYF.

CDR3 residues: CASSLPRDNQPQHF. The V and J genes are TRBV28 and TRBJ1-5; TCRdb outputs TRBD1, but without DNA this stays unchecked. This CDR3 is built from 14 residues. In germline, CDR1 is MDHEN, CDR2 SYDVKM.

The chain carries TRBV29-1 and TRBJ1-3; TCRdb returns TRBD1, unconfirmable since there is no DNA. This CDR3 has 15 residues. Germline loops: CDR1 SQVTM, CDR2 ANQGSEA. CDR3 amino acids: CSVRGQINSGNTIYF. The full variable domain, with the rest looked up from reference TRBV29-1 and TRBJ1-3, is SAVISQKPSRDICQRGTSLTIQCQVDSQVTMMFWYRQQPGQSLTLIATANQGSEATYESGFVIDKFPISRPNLTFSTLTVSNMSPEDSSIYLCSVRGQINSGNTIYFGEGSWLTVV.